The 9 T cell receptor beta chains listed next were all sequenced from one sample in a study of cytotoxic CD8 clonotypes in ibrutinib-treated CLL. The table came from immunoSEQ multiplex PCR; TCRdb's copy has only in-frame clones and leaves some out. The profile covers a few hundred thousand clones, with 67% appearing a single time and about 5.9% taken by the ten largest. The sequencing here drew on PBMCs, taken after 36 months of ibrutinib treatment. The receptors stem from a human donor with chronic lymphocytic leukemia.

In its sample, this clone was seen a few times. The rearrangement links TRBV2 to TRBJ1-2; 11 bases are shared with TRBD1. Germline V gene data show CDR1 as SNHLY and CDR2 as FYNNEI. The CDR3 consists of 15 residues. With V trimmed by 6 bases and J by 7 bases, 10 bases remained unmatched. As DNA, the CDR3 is TGTGCCAGCAGCTCCCTCGGGACAGGGGGTGGTGGCTACACCTTC. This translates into CASSSLGTGGGGYTF.

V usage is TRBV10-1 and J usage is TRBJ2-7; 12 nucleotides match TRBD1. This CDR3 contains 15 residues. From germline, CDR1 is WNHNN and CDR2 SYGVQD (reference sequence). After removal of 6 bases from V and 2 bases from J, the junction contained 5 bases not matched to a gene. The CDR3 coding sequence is TGCGCCAGCAGGACCGGGACAGGGGGCCCCTACGAGCAGTACTTC. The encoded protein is CASRTGTGGPYEQYF.

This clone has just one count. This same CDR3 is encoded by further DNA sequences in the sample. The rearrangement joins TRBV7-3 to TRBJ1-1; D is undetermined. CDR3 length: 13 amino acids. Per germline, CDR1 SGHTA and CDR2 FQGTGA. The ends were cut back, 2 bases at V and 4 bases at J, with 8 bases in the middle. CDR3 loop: CASSLLGGTEAFF. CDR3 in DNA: TGTGCCAGCAGCTTACTTGGCGGCACTGAAGCTTTCTTT.

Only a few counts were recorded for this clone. Here the CDR3 reads CASKQSDYEQYF. The CDR3 bases are TGTGCCAGCAAGCAGTCGGATTACGAGCAGTACTTC. The chain uses TRBV2 and TRBJ2-7; no firm D call. CDR3 size: 12 residues. Germline CDR1 reads SNHLY; CDR2 reads FYNNEI. V lost 7 bases and J lost 4, with 11 bases in between. Full variable domain (rest looked up from reference TRBV2 and TRBJ2-7): EPEVTQTPSHQVTQMGQEVILRCVPISNHLYFYWYRQILGQKVEFLVSFYNNEISEKSEIFDDQFSVERPDGSNFTLKIRSTKLEDSAMYFCASKQSDYEQYFGPGTRLTVT.

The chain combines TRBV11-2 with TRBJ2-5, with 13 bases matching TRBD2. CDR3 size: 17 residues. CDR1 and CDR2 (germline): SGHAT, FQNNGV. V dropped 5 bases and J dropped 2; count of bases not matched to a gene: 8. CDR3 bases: TGTGCCAGCAGCACCCTGGGACTAGCGGGGTCTCAAGAGACCCAGTACTTC. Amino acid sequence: CASSTLGLAGSQETQYF.

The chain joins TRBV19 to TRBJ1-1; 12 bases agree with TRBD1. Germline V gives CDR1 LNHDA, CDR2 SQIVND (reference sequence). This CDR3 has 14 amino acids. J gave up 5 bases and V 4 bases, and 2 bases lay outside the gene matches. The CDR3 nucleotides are TGTGCCAGTAGTAGGGACAGGGGGCGAACTGAAGCTTTCTTT. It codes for CASSRDRGRTEAFF.

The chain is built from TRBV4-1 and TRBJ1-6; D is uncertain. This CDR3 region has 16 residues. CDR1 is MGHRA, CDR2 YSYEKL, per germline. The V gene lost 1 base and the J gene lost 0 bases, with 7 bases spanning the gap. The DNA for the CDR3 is TGCGCCAGCAGCCAAGCGGGGAGCTCCTATAATTCACCCCTCCACTTT. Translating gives CASSQAGSSYNSPLHF.

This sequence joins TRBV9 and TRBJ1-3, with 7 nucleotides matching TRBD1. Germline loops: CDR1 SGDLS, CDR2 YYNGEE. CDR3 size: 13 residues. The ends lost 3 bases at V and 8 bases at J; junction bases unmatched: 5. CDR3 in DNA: TGTGCCAGCAGCGACGGGACAGTGGACACCATATATTTT. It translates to CASSDGTVDTIYF.

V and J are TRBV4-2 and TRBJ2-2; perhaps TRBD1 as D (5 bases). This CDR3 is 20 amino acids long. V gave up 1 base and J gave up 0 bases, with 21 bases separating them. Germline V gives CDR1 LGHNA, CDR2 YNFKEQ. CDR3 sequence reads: CASSQVGKGFETANTGELFF. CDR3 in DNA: TGTGCCAGCAGCCAAGTCGGAAAGGGGTTTGAGACAGCGAACACCGGGGAGCTGTTTTTT.